The 10 T cell receptor beta chains reported below all come from one sample, sequenced in a study of tumor T cells in aggressive B-cell lymphoma. TCRdb's table, derived via immunoSEQ multiplex PCR, lists solely in-frame clones and lacks some. The data contain about 1,700 clones, about 80% of them singletons. Sequencing was done on a sample of tumor tissue. These receptors originate from an adult with diffuse large B cell lymphoma.

J is TRBJ2-7 and V is TRBV11-2, with TRBD2 matching 13 bases. Germline values: CDR1 SGHAT, CDR2 FQNNGV. V was pared by 5 bases and J by 3 bases, with 4 bases of the junction left unmatched. The length of the CDR3 is 15 residues. The CDR3 loop is CASSELAGGFYEQYV. The CDR3 nucleotides are TGTGCCAGCAGCGAACTAGCGGGAGGGTTCTACGAGCAGTACGTC.

The chain has TRBV4-3 and TRBJ1-6, with 11 bases identical to TRBD1. The V gene end was trimmed by 3 bases and the J gene end by 8 bases; junction bases not matched to a gene: 3. CDR3 length: 15 amino acids. The germline CDR1 and CDR2 sequences are LGHNA and YSLEER. CDR3 sequence: CASSQGQGEYSPLHF. The CDR3 coding sequence is TGCGCCAGCAGCCAGGGACAGGGGGAGTATTCACCCCTCCACTTT.

The chain links TRBV27 to TRBJ2-5; TRBD2 matches 7 bases. There are 14 residues in the CDR3. Germline V gives CDR1 MNHEY, CDR2 SMNVEV (reference sequence). J gave up 5 bases and V 6 bases, and 9 bases lay outside the gene matches. In nucleotides, the CDR3 is TGTGCCAGCAGCTTGGCGGGAGCTGGGGAGACCCAGTACTTC. Translated: CASSLAGAGETQYF.

V is TRBV4-1 and J is TRBJ2-7, with 7 nucleotides matching TRBD1. There are 16 residues in the CDR3. Per the germline V gene, CDR1 is MGHRA and CDR2 is YSYEKL. The ends lost 1 base at V and 2 bases at J; junction bases unmatched: 8. The CDR3 is CASSQGTGTAAYEQYV. DNA for the CDR3: TGCGCCAGCAGCCAAGGCACCGGGACAGCAGCCTACGAGCAGTACGTC.

The chain carries TRBV21-1 and TRBJ2-3; TRBD2, the D gene given by the table, was not confirmed from the DNA. TRBV21-1 is marked as a pseudogene. This CDR3 contains 13 residues. The CDR3 DNA sequence: TGTGCCAGCCGTCTAGGTCGGACAGATACGCAGTATTTT. The encoded protein is CASRLGRTDTQYF.

CDR3 sequence (DNA): TGTGCCAGCAGTGAAGCGGGAGCGGGACGCTACGGGACCCAGTACTTC. Its translation is CASSEAGAGRYGTQYF. The V and J genes are TRBV6-1 and TRBJ2-5; 7 bases map to TRBD2. Germline assignment: CDR1 MNHNS and CDR2 SASEGT. The length of the CDR3 is 16 residues. V trimming: 0 bases; J trimming: 7 bases; junction bases outside the gene matches: 11.

V and J are TRBV11-2 and TRBJ1-2; D is possibly TRBD1 (5 bases). Germline V CDR1 and CDR2: SGHAT, FQNNGV. CDR3 length equals 15 residues. V was pared by 2 bases and J by 6 bases, with 16 bases between. The CDR3 loop is CASSLFTGGTDGYTF. CDR3 DNA sequence: TGTGCCAGCAGCTTATTTACAGGAGGGACGGATGGCTACACCTTC.

The chain uses TRBV2 and TRBJ2-4, with 11 positions matching TRBD2. The length of the CDR3 is 13 residues. The junction had 11 bases not matched to a gene; V was cut back by 6 bases and J by 16 bases. Germline CDR1 and CDR2: SNHLY and FYNNEI. This chain's CDR3 is CASRVGTSGSPYF. The DNA for the CDR3 is TGTGCCAGCAGAGTGGGGACTAGCGGAAGCCCTTACTTC. Combining the CDR3 with reference TRBV2 and TRBJ2-4 gives the whole variable domain EPEVTQTPSHQVTQMGQEVILRCVPISNHLYFYWYRQILGQKVEFLVSFYNNEISEKSEIFDDQFSVERPDGSNFTLKIRSTKLEDSAMYFCASRVGTSGSPYFGAGTRLSVL.

This clone occurred a few times. The chain uses TRBV19 and TRBJ2-7; D perhaps matches TRBD1 (6 bases). V was cut by 3 bases and J by 1 base, with 10 bases left in between. Germline values: CDR1 LNHDA, CDR2 SQIVND (reference sequence). The CDR3 length is 14 residues. CDR3 residues: CASSIDRRSYEQYF. The CDR3 region has the DNA TGTGCCAGTAGTATTGACAGGAGGTCCTACGAGCAGTACTTC.

The rearrangement links TRBV6-5 to TRBJ1-2; no reliable D call. Looked up from germline, CDR1 is MNHEY and CDR2 is SVGAGI. The length of the CDR3 is 14 residues. Trimming removed 4 bases from V and 1 base from J, with 10 bases in between. The CDR3 DNA sequence: TGTGCCAGCAGTTTTGCCAGTTATAACTATGGCTACACCTTC. Translated, it gives CASSFASYNYGYTF.